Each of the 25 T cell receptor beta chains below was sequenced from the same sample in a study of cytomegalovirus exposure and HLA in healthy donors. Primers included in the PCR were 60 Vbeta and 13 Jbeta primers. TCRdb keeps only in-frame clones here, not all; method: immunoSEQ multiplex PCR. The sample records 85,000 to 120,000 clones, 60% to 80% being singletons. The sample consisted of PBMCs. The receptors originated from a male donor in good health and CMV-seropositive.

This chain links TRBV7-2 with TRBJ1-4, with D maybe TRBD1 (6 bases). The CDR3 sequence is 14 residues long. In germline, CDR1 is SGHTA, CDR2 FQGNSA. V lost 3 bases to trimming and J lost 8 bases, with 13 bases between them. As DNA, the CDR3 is TGTGCCAGCAGCTTGGGCAGGGGTCAGGAAAAACTGTTTTTT. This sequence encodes CASSLGRGQEKLFF. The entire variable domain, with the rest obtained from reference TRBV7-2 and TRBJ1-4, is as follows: GAGVSQSPSNKVTEKGKDVELRCDPISGHTALYWYRQSLGQGLEFLIYFQGNSAPDKSGLPSDRFSAERTGGSVSTLTIQRTQQEDSAVYLCASSLGRGQEKLFFGSGTQLSVL.

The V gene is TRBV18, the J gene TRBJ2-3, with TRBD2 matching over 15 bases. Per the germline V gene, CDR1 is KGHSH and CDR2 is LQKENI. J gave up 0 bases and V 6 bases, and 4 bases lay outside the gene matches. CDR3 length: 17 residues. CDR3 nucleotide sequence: TGTGCCAGCTCGACGGGACTAGCGGGAGGTAGCACAGATACGCAGTATTTT. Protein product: CASSTGLAGGSTDTQYF.

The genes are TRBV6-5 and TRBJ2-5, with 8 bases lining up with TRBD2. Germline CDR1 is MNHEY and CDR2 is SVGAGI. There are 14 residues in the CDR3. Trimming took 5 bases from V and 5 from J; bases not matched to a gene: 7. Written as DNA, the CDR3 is TGTGCCAGCAGTCAGCGGGGGCGCGGGGAGACCCAGTACTTC. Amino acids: CASSQRGRGETQYF.

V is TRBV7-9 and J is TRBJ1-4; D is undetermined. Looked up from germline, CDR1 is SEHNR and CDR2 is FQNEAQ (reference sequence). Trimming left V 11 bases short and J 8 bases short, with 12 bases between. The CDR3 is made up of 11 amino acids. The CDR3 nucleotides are TGTGCCGGAGCCGCCGGGGAAAAACTGTTTTTT. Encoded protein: CAGAAGEKLFF.

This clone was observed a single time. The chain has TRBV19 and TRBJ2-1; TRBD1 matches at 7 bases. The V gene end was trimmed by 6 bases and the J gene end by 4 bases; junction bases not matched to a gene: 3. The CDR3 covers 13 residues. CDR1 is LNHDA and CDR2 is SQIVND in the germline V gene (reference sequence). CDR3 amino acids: CASRRQGYNEQFF. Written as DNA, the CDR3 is TGTGCCAGTAGGAGACAGGGTTACAATGAGCAGTTCTTC.

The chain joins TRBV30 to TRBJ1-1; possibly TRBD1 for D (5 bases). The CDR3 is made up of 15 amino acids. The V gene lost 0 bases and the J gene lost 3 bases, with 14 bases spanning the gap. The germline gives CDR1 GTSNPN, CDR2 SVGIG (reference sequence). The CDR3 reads CAWSVRRGGDTEAFF. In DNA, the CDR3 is TGTGCCTGGAGTGTAAGGCGGGGAGGGGACACTGAAGCTTTCTTT.

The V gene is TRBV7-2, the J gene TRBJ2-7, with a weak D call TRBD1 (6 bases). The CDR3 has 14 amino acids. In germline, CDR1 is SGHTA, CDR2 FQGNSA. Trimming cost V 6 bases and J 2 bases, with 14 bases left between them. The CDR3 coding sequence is TGTGCCAGCAGGATTAGCAGGGGCCCCTACGAGCAGTACTTC. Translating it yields CASRISRGPYEQYF.

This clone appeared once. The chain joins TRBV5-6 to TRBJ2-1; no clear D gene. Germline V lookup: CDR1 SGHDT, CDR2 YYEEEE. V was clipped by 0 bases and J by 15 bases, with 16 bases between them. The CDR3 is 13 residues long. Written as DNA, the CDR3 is TGTGCCAGCAGCTTGGCACTTGACTCTCTCGGGTTCTTC. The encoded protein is CASSLALDSLGFF.

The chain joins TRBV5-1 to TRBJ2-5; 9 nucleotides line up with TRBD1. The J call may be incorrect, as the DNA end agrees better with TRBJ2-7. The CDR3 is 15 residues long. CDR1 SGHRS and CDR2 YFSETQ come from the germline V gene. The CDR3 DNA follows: TGCGCCAGCAGCTCGGGACAGGGTAGTACCTACGAGCAGTACTTC. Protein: CASSSGQGSTYEQYF.

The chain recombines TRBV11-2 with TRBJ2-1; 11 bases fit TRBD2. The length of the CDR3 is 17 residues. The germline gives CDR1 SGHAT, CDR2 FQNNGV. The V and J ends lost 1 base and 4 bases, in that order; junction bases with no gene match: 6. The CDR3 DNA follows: TGTGCCAGCAGCTTAGCGGGACTAGCGGCCCAATACAATGAGCAGTTCTTC. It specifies CASSLAGLAAQYNEQFF.

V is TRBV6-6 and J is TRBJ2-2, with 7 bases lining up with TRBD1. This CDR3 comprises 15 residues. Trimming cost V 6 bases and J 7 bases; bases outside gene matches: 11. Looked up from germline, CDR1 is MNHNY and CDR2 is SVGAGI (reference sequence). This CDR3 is CASRPGQALIGELFF. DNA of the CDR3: TGTGCCAGCAGACCCGGACAGGCTTTAATCGGGGAGCTGTTTTTT.

The CDR3 spells CASSTGTGYNQPQHF. DNA of the CDR3: TGTGCCAGCAGCACTGGGACAGGGTACAATCAGCCCCAGCATTTT. The chain employs TRBV21-1 and TRBJ1-5; TRBD1 is taken as the D call from the table, unchecked against the DNA. TRBV21-1 is labeled a pseudogene. This CDR3 contains 15 residues.

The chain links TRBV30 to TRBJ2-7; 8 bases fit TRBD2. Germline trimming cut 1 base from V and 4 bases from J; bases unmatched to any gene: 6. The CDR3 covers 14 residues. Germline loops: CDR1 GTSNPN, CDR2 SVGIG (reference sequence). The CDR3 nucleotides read TGTGCCTGGAGTGGGGCGGGGGGCCAATACGAGCAGTACTTC. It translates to CAWSGAGGQYEQYF.

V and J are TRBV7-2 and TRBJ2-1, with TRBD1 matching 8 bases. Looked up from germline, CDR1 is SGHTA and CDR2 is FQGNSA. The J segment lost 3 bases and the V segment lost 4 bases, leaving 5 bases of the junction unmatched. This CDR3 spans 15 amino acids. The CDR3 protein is CASSSGQGLYNEQFF. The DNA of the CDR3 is TGTGCCAGCAGCTCAGGACAGGGCCTCTACAATGAGCAGTTCTTC.

In DNA, the CDR3 is TGCGCCAGCAGCTTGGGAACAAACACCTACGAGCAGTACTTC. This encodes CASSLGTNTYEQYF. The chain employs TRBV5-1 and TRBJ2-7, with D uncertain. With 0 bases removed from V and 2 bases from J, the gap between germline ends came to 9 bases. This CDR3 has 14 amino acids. The germline V gene has CDR1 SGHRS and CDR2 YFSETQ.

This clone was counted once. The CDR3 DNA reads as TGCGCCAGCAGCTCGTTACAGAGAAGGGGAAACGAGCAGTACTTC. It codes for CASSSLQRRGNEQYF. The rearrangement uses TRBV5-1 and TRBJ2-7; tentative D call: TRBD1 (5 bases). This CDR3 is built from 15 residues. Trimming cost V 3 bases and J 5 bases, with 18 bases left between them. Germline V gene data show CDR1 as SGHRS and CDR2 as YFSETQ.

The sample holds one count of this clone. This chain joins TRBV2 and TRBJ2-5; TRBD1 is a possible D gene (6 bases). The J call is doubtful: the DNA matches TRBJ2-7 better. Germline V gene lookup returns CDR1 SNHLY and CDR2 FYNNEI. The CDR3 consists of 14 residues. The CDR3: CASSEVQGIGEQYF. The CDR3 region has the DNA TGTGCCAGCAGTGAAGTACAGGGAATCGGCGAGCAGTACTTC.

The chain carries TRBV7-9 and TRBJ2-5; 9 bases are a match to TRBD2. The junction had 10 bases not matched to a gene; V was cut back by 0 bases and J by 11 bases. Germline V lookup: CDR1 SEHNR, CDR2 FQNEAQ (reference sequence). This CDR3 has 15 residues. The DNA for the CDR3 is TGTGCCAGCAGCTTAGCGCAAACTAGCGGGTTTAGGCAGTACTTC. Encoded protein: CASSLAQTSGFRQYF.

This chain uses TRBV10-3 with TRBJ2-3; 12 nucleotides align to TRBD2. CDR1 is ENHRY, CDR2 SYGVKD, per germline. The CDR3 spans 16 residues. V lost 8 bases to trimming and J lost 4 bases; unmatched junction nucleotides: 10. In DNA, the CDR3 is TGTGCCATCGGGATGGTACTAGCGGGAGGCCCAGATACGCAGTATTTT. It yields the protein CAIGMVLAGGPDTQYF.

The CDR3 spells CASSRADPGETQYF. In DNA form, the CDR3 reads TGTGCCAGCAGTCGGGCCGACCCAGGGGAGACCCAGTACTTC. This chain joins TRBV28 and TRBJ2-5; TRBD1 might be the D (5 bases). The CDR3 has 14 amino acids. CDR1 and CDR2 from the germline V gene are MDHEN and SYDVKM. The germline V and J ends were trimmed by 5 bases and 5 bases, with 15 bases remaining between them.

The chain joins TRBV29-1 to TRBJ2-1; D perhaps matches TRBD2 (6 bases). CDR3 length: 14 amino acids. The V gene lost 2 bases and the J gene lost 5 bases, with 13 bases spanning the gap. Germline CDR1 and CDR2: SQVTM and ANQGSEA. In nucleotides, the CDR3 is TGCAGCGTTGAACTAACTAGCTGGGACAATGAGCAGTTCTTC. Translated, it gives CSVELTSWDNEQFF.

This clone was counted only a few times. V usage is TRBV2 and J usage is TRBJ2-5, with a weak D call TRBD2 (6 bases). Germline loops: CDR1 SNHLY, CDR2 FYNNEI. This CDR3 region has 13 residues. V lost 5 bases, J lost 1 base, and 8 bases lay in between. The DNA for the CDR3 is TGTGCCAGCAGTCGGGACTTCCAAGAGACCCAGTACTTC. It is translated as CASSRDFQETQYF. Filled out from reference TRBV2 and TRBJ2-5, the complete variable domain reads EPEVTQTPSHQVTQMGQEVILRCVPISNHLYFYWYRQILGQKVEFLVSFYNNEISEKSEIFDDQFSVERPDGSNFTLKIRSTKLEDSAMYFCASSRDFQETQYFGPGTRLLVL.

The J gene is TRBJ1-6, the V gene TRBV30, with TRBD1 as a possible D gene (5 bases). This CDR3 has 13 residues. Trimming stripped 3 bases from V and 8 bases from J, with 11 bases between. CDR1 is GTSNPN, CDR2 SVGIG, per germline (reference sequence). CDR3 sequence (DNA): TGTGCCTGGAGCCCCAGGGCTGATTCACCCCTCCACTTT. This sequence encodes CAWSPRADSPLHF.

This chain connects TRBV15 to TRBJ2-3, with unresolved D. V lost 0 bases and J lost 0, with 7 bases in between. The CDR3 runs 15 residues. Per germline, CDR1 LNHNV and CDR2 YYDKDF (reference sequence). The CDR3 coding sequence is TGTGCCACCAGCAGAGACAGGCTGAGCACAGATACGCAGTATTTT. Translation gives CATSRDRLSTDTQYF.

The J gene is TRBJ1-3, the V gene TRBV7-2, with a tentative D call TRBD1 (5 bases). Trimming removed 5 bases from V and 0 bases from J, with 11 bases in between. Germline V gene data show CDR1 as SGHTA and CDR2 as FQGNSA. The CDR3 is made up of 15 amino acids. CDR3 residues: CASSPTGDSGNTIYF. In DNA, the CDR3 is TGTGCCAGCAGCCCCACGGGGGACTCTGGAAACACCATATATTTT.